This TCR beta chain was recovered during a study of immune cell composition in non-small cell lung cancer. Turning to the study itself: Most cases were lung adenocarcinoma or squamous cell carcinoma. Overall study results and limits: About 75% of squamous and roughly 34% of adenocarcinoma cases had tumour-associated clones >0.5%. Tumour TCR-beta clonality showed no significant link to smoking pack-years.

Produced via immunoSEQ multiplex PCR; TCRdb's table is partial and in-frame only. This sample has approximately 8,200 clones; roughly 78% occur once, and the top ten carry approximately 12%. A word on this clone: Its matching antigen is unknown.

The CDR3 spans 15 residues. Germline V gives CDR1 SGHNT, CDR2 YENEEA. V lost 0 bases and J 10 bases, leaving 13 bases between the germline ends. This clonotype was sampled from a human donor with non-small cell lung cancer. Source material: lung tumor tissue. This chain uses TRBV11-3 with TRBJ1-6; weak D call: TRBD1 (6 bases). CDR3 sequence (DNA): TGTGCCAGCAGCTTAGAGGCACAGGGAGGATCACCCCTCCACTTT. Residues: CASSLEAQGGSPLHF.